Included here is one T cell receptor beta chain sequence, with context. It has no known antigen specificity. Base qualities are not recorded, but no much larger clone differs from it by a single base. These data belong to a study of PD-1 blockade in classical Hodgkin lymphoma (dated by TCRdb to about 2020). Looking at the study overall: Nivolumab dosing was 3 mg/kg intravenously every 2 weeks, continuing until either disease progression or unacceptable toxicity. To define a peripheral blood immune signature of response to PD-1 blockade in classical Hodgkin lymphoma, the study combined TCR beta sequencing with CyTOF.

Study-wide conclusions, independent of this receptor: CD4+ but not CD8+ TCR diversity rose significantly by C4D1 (p=0.0027 vs p=0.16), most apparent in complete responders (p=0.02). The study covered only a single clinical trial cohort, and the causes of the repertoire differences, possibly disease activity or prior therapy, were still not defined. Patients starting nivolumab less than 1 year after ASCT had lower diversity and were excluded from later analyses to avoid confounding by immune reconstitution. Trial patients with a complete response had baseline diversity similar to that of newly diagnosed patients, while partial responders and progressors had significantly lower diversity. Newly diagnosed patients were reported to have lower baseline TCR diversity than healthy donors, and relapsed/refractory patients were reported to have lower baseline TCR diversity still.

The Qiagen DNeasy kit was used to extract genomic DNA both from unsorted PBMCs and from the negatively selected CD4+ and CD8+ fractions. Using primers that anneal to V and J segments, immunoSEQ multiplex PCR amplified the TCR beta CDR3 regions. A synthetic immune receptor repertoire was used to minimize amplification bias, and any remaining bias was removed computationally after sequencing. For the original study's pipeline: Custom Python scripts were used to quantify repertoire diversity as the Shannon entropy index. Unsorted, CD4+ and CD8+ repertoires were analyzed separately, except in combined analyses where CD4+ and CD8+ sequences were merged in silico. A clone counted as expanded when the clone's frequency after treatment rose at least 2-fold relative to C1D1, and clones undetected at baseline were given a pseudocount of 0.5. Singleton clones were defined as clones with 0 or 1 copy at C1D1, and non-singleton clones were defined as clones with 2 or more copies. Clones expanded in unsorted samples were annotated as CD4+, CD8+ or unknown by matching protein sequences in sorted samples from the same patient. Wilcoxon tests on paired samples were used to test changes in diversity from C1D1 to C4D1. Not all clones reach the TCRdb copy of this immuneACCESS table, which keeps in-frame sequences only. Checked studies attribute under half of the gap to unresolved V genes and leave the rest unexplained. That table is the source of V, J and clone size, and D and trimming were worked out from the DNA. The sample table shows approximately 84,000 clones, and 83% are seen once. The ten most abundant clones make up 17% of the sample.

According to the study, the label for this sample's time point signals: cycle 4 day 1 (C4D1), after 6 weeks of nivolumab. Relapse after autologous stem cell transplantation had occurred in all trial patients, and cohorts A, B and C were distinguished by prior brentuximab vedotin exposure. The trial cohort included 45 to 65 patients with relapsed/refractory classical Hodgkin lymphoma, and each patient had a best overall response of complete response, partial response or progressive disease. In the multi-cohort phase II CheckMate 205 trial, trial patients received single-agent nivolumab. An independent review committee assessed best overall response by applying the 2007 International Working Group response criteria. Trial PBMCs were collected just before the start of nivolumab (C1D1) and during therapy at cycle 2 day 1 and cycle 4 day 1. Peripheral blood was collected in 8 mL Vacutainer Cell Preparation Tubes, from which PBMCs were isolated by centrifugation and then cryopreserved.

The CDR3 runs 15 residues from the cysteine to the phenylalanine. Only the CDR3 part of the read is kept: 45 bases, read in frame from the first base. Ends trimmed: V by 5 bases, J by 7 bases; bases unmatched to a gene: 13. Reading the germline V gene gives CDR1 SGHVS and CDR2 FQNEAQ. The origin of this receptor is a human donor with classical Hodgkin lymphoma. The sequences come from peripheral blood mononuclear cells (PBMCs), collected before the fourth cycle of nivolumab. Here the chain combines TRBV7-8 and TRBJ1-2; 7 middle bases align to TRBD1. The bases are TGTGCCAGCAGCCCCAGGGGGGTTTCTGGGAGTGGCTACACCTTC. It is translated as CASSPRGVSGSGYTF.